A selection of T cell receptor beta chains follows, all from one sample in a study of blood T cell repertoires in COVID-19. Clones were read by immunoSEQ multiplex PCR, and TCRdb kept only the in-frame ones, dropping some. Counted here are some 78,000 clones, around 91% occurring once; the ten biggest clones make up approximately 4%. The specimen was peripheral blood. These receptors all come from a woman older than 75 with active or convalescent COVID-19. CDR3s include the opening cysteine and the closing phenylalanine or tryptophan. D genes are given only for firm matches. Only part of the rows carry a size: once, few, many, or a class if the clone is expanded.

j_call: TRBJ1-1; v_call: TRBV18; d_call: NA; clone_size: NA; cdr3_aa: CASSLSLPGINTEAFF; cdr3_nt: TGTGCCAGCTCACTCAGTCTTCCAGGGATTAACACTGAAGCTTTCTTT
j_call: TRBJ1-3; v_call: TRBV2; d_call: TRBD1; clone_size: NA; cdr3_aa: CASSLLQTGGNTIYF; cdr3_nt: TGTGCCAGCAGTCTATTACAGACAGGGGGAAACACCATATATTTT
j_call: TRBJ2-5; v_call: TRBV29-1; d_call: NA; clone_size: NA; cdr3_aa: CSVEQQGGGETQYF; cdr3_nt: TGCAGCGTTGAGCAGCAGGGCGGCGGAGAGACCCAGTACTTC
j_call: TRBJ1-5; v_call: TRBV3-1/TRBV3-2; d_call: NA; clone_size: NA; cdr3_aa: CASSQDPDSPSNQPQHF; cdr3_nt: TGTGCCAGCAGCCAAGACCCTGACAGCCCTAGCAATCAGCCCCAGCATTTT
j_call: TRBJ1-4; v_call: TRBV18; d_call: TRBD1; clone_size: NA; cdr3_aa: CASSRGTAINEKLFF; cdr3_nt: TGTGCCAGCTCCCGCGGGACAGCAATTAATGAAAAACTGTTTTTT
j_call: TRBJ1-2; v_call: TRBV4-3; d_call: NA; clone_size: NA; cdr3_aa: CASSQGASRDGYTF; cdr3_nt: TGCGCCAGCAGCCAAGGAGCCTCACGGGATGGCTACACCTTC
j_call: TRBJ2-4; v_call: TRBV5-1; d_call: NA; clone_size: NA; cdr3_aa: CASSLEARRVDIQYF; cdr3_nt: TGCGCCAGCAGCTTGGAGGCCCGGCGGGTAGACATTCAGTACTTC
j_call: TRBJ2-7; v_call: TRBV5-5; d_call: NA; clone_size: NA; cdr3_aa: CASSLQGQFGEQYF; cdr3_nt: TGTGCCAGCAGCCTCCAGGGGCAGTTCGGCGAGCAGTACTTC
j_call: TRBJ1-3; v_call: TRBV9; d_call: NA; clone_size: NA; cdr3_aa: CASSDTGNTIYF; cdr3_nt: TGTGCCAGCAGCGACACTGGAAACACCATATATTTT
j_call: TRBJ2-1; v_call: TRBV9; d_call: NA; clone_size: NA; cdr3_aa: CASSVVNSGSYNEQFF; cdr3_nt: TGTGCCAGCAGCGTAGTAAATAGCGGTTCCTACAATGAGCAGTTCTTC
j_call: TRBJ1-4; v_call: TRBV30; d_call: NA; clone_size: NA; cdr3_aa: CAWSLGGVLFF; cdr3_nt: TGTGCCTGGAGTTTAGGAGGGGTACTGTTTTTT
j_call: TRBJ2-2; v_call: TRBV3-1/TRBV3-2; d_call: TRBD2; clone_size: NA; cdr3_aa: CASSQVPSGRLGELFF; cdr3_nt: TGTGCCAGCAGCCAAGTTCCTAGCGGGAGGCTTGGGGAGCTGTTTTTT
j_call: TRBJ2-2; v_call: TRBV27; d_call: TRBD2; clone_size: NA; cdr3_aa: CASSPRQLAANTGELFF; cdr3_nt: TGTGCCAGCAGTCCCCGCCAACTAGCGGCGAACACCGGGGAGCTGTTTTTT
j_call: TRBJ2-7; v_call: TRBV5-1; d_call: TRBD2; clone_size: NA; cdr3_aa: CASSLVRASGDYEQYF; cdr3_nt: TGCGCCAGCAGCTTGGTTAGGGCTAGCGGGGATTACGAGCAGTACTTC
j_call: TRBJ1-5; v_call: TRBV18; d_call: NA; clone_size: NA; cdr3_aa: CASSPDRNQPQHF; cdr3_nt: TGTGCCAGCTCACCAGACAGAAATCAGCCCCAGCATTTT
j_call: TRBJ2-5; v_call: TRBV29-1; d_call: NA; clone_size: few; cdr3_aa: CSVPAGTETQYF; cdr3_nt: TGCAGCGTTCCTGCGGGTACAGAGACCCAGTACTTC
j_call: TRBJ2-7; v_call: TRBV11-3; d_call: TRBD1; clone_size: NA; cdr3_aa: CASSRRDSGDEQYF; cdr3_nt: TGTGCCAGCAGCCGCCGGGACAGTGGGGACGAGCAGTACTTC
j_call: TRBJ1-4; v_call: TRBV27; d_call: TRBD1; clone_size: NA; cdr3_aa: CASSPAGGLGEKLFF; cdr3_nt: TGTGCCAGCAGTCCCGCAGGGGGCCTCGGTGAAAAACTGTTTTTT
j_call: TRBJ2-7; v_call: TRBV6-5; d_call: NA; clone_size: NA; cdr3_aa: CASSSQPGFEQYF; cdr3_nt: TGTGCCAGCAGTTCGCAGCCAGGGTTCGAGCAGTACTTC
j_call: TRBJ1-5; v_call: TRBV10-3; d_call: TRBD1; clone_size: NA; cdr3_aa: CAINPTGGGQPQHF; cdr3_nt: TGTGCCATCAATCCGACAGGGGGGGGGCAGCCCCAGCATTTT
j_call: TRBJ2-1; v_call: TRBV5-6; d_call: NA; clone_size: NA; cdr3_aa: CASTGLGPVYNEQFF; cdr3_nt: TGTGCCAGCACGGGACTCGGCCCGGTCTACAATGAGCAGTTCTTC
j_call: TRBJ2-5; v_call: TRBV5-1; d_call: NA; clone_size: NA; cdr3_aa: CASSLKGHPPETQYF; cdr3_nt: TGCGCCAGCAGCTTAAAGGGACACCCCCCAGAGACCCAGTACTTC
j_call: TRBJ2-6; v_call: TRBV27; d_call: NA; clone_size: NA; cdr3_aa: CASSLSILGAGANVLTF; cdr3_nt: TGTGCCAGCAGTTTATCGATTCTGGGAGCTGGGGCCAACGTCCTGACTTTC
j_call: TRBJ2-5; v_call: TRBV27; d_call: TRBD1; clone_size: NA; cdr3_aa: CASSLRPGGAGETQYF; cdr3_nt: TGTGCCAGCAGTTTAAGGCCAGGGGGAGCTGGAGAGACCCAGTACTTC
j_call: TRBJ2-3; v_call: TRBV14; d_call: TRBD2; clone_size: NA; cdr3_aa: CASSKGLAGDLAFGTDTQYF; cdr3_nt: TGTGCCAGCAGCAAGGGACTAGCGGGTGATCTAGCCTTCGGCACAGATACGCAGTATTTT
j_call: TRBJ1-4; v_call: TRBV29-1; d_call: TRBD1; clone_size: few; cdr3_aa: CSARTGEGNFQKLFF; cdr3_nt: TGCAGCGCCCGGACAGGGGAGGGGAATTTTCAAAAACTGTTTTTT
j_call: TRBJ1-5; v_call: TRBV6-1; d_call: NA; clone_size: NA; cdr3_aa: CASSEGGNQPQHF; cdr3_nt: TGTGCCAGCAGTGAAGGCGGGAATCAGCCCCAGCATTTT
j_call: TRBJ1-5; v_call: TRBV19; d_call: TRBD1; clone_size: NA; cdr3_aa: CASNNRGGQPQHF; cdr3_nt: TGTGCCAGTAATAACAGGGGGGGTCAGCCCCAGCATTTT
j_call: TRBJ1-5; v_call: TRBV2; d_call: NA; clone_size: NA; cdr3_aa: CASNLWQGSQPQHF; cdr3_nt: TGTGCCAGCAACCTTTGGCAGGGGAGCCAGCCCCAGCATTTT
j_call: TRBJ1-3; v_call: TRBV18; d_call: NA; clone_size: NA; cdr3_aa: CASSPSFGSGNTIYF; cdr3_nt: TGTGCCAGCTCACCAAGTTTCGGCTCTGGAAACACCATATATTTT
j_call: TRBJ2-1; v_call: TRBV21-1; d_call: NA; clone_size: NA; cdr3_aa: CASSNSPSGSYFNEQFF; cdr3_nt: TGTGCCAGCAGCAATTCGCCGAGCGGGAGTTATTTCAATGAGCAGTTCTTC
j_call: TRBJ2-5; v_call: TRBV7-2; d_call: NA; clone_size: once; cdr3_aa: CASSLTPGETQYF; cdr3_nt: TGTGCCAGCAGCTTAACCCCCGGGGAGACCCAGTACTTC
j_call: TRBJ2-5; v_call: TRBV24-1; d_call: NA; clone_size: NA; cdr3_aa: CATSDQQGTQETQYF; cdr3_nt: TGTGCCACCAGTGATCAGCAGGGGACCCAAGAGACCCAGTACTTC
j_call: TRBJ1-2; v_call: TRBV9; d_call: NA; clone_size: NA; cdr3_aa: CASTQAAVLNYGYTF; cdr3_nt: TGTGCCAGCACCCAAGCGGCCGTGCTCAACTATGGCTACACCTTC
j_call: TRBJ2-3; v_call: TRBV7-9; d_call: NA; clone_size: NA; cdr3_aa: CASSLVRAVGTDTQYF; cdr3_nt: TGTGCCAGCAGCTTAGTTCGAGCGGTCGGCACAGATACGCAGTATTTT
j_call: TRBJ1-1; v_call: TRBV7-2; d_call: TRBD1; clone_size: NA; cdr3_aa: CASSFDRVRANTEAFF; cdr3_nt: TGTGCCAGCAGCTTCGACAGGGTTAGGGCGAACACTGAAGCTTTCTTT
j_call: TRBJ1-5; v_call: TRBV29-1; d_call: NA; clone_size: few; cdr3_aa: CSVVQGNQPQHF; cdr3_nt: TGCAGCGTTGTACAGGGTAATCAGCCCCAGCATTTT
j_call: TRBJ2-5; v_call: TRBV7-7; d_call: TRBD2; clone_size: NA; cdr3_aa: CASSPGTSGSTQYF; cdr3_nt: TGTGCCAGCAGCCCGGGGACTAGCGGGAGTACCCAGTACTTC
j_call: TRBJ1-2; v_call: TRBV30; d_call: NA; clone_size: NA; cdr3_aa: CAWSRRVSNYGYTF; cdr3_nt: TGTGCCTGGAGTAGGAGGGTCTCTAACTATGGCTACACCTTC
j_call: TRBJ1-2; v_call: TRBV28; d_call: TRBD1; clone_size: NA; cdr3_aa: CASSSTGVTNYGYTF; cdr3_nt: TGTGCCAGCAGCTCAACAGGGGTAACTAACTATGGCTACACCTTC
j_call: TRBJ1-1; v_call: TRBV2; d_call: NA; clone_size: once; cdr3_aa: CASSEHSTEAFF; cdr3_nt: TGTGCCAGCAGTGAGCATAGCACTGAAGCTTTCTTT
j_call: TRBJ2-5; v_call: TRBV7-9; d_call: TRBD2; clone_size: NA; cdr3_aa: CASSVAGQGTQYF; cdr3_nt: TGTGCCAGCAGCGTAGCGGGGCAGGGGACCCAGTACTTC